The next 30 T cell receptor beta chains were all read from a single sample in a study of PD-1 blockade in classical Hodgkin lymphoma. Each patient relapsed following autologous stem cell transplantation, and prior brentuximab vedotin exposure differed. TCRdb's copy holds only in-frame clones and misses some; the assay was immunoSEQ multiplex PCR. Counted here are 98,000 or so clones, roughly nine tenths occurring once; the ten biggest clones make up around 20%. This material consisted of peripheral blood mononuclear cells (PBMCs), taken before the second cycle of nivolumab. Source of these receptors: a human donor with classical Hodgkin lymphoma.

The chain is built from TRBV5-4 and TRBJ2-5, with no clear D. The CDR3 length is 16 residues. In germline, CDR1 is SGHNT, CDR2 YYREEE (reference sequence). Trimming stripped 0 bases from V and 2 bases from J, with 14 bases between. The CDR3 nucleotides read TGTGCCAGCAGCTTGGGGCCGCAAGTCGGACAAGAGACCCAGTACTTC. Translation: CASSLGPQVGQETQYF.

This clone appeared a single time. The rearrangement joins TRBV10-2 to TRBJ2-5, with 11 bases aligning to TRBD1. The CDR3 totals 16 residues. Trimming at V came to 5 bases and at J to 2 bases, leaving 7 bases not matched to a gene. CDR1 is WSHSY, CDR2 SAAADI, per germline. CDR3 bases: TGCGCCAGCAGTACATGGGACAGGGGGGAGCAAGAGACCCAGTACTTC. Translated, it gives CASSTWDRGEQETQYF.

The genes are TRBV7-9 and TRBJ2-7; D is possibly TRBD1 (5 bases). V lost 1 base to trimming and J lost 2 bases, with 9 bases between them. This CDR3 region has 14 residues. Germline V CDR1 and CDR2: SEHNR, FQNEAQ (reference sequence). The CDR3 sequence is CASSLDWGPYEQYF. The DNA of the CDR3 is TGTGCCAGCAGCTTAGATTGGGGCCCCTACGAGCAGTACTTC.

V usage is TRBV7-2 and J usage is TRBJ2-7; tentative D call: TRBD2 (5 bases). CDR3 length: 14 amino acids. Germline V lookup: CDR1 SGHTA, CDR2 FQGNSA. V was pared by 2 bases and J by 2 bases, with 10 bases between. CDR3 amino acids: CASSLYRGAYEQYF. DNA for the CDR3: TGTGCCAGCAGCTTATATCGGGGAGCCTACGAGCAGTACTTC.

The table lists this clone with a count of one. V usage is TRBV7-9 and J usage is TRBJ2-5; 7 nucleotides match TRBD1. The V gene end was trimmed by 3 bases and the J gene end by 5 bases; junction bases not matched to a gene: 18. The V gene's germline CDR1 is SEHNR and CDR2 FQNEAQ (reference sequence). The CDR3 has 18 residues. The CDR3 spells CASSFFWTGPLFVETQYF. The CDR3 nucleotides are TGTGCCAGCAGCTTCTTTTGGACAGGTCCCTTATTCGTCGAGACCCAGTACTTC.

Comments on this clone: The same CDR3 also results from other DNA sequences found in this sample. This chain links TRBV19 with TRBJ1-5; perhaps TRBD1 as D (5 bases). The CDR3 runs to 13 residues. The germline V gene encodes CDR1 LNHDA and CDR2 SQIVND (reference sequence). V was clipped by 3 bases and J by 4 bases, with 7 bases between them. Here the CDR3 reads CASSMGGNQPQHF. The CDR3 DNA sequence: TGTGCCAGTAGTATGGGGGGTAATCAGCCCCAGCATTTT.

This clone showed up just once. This chain links TRBV16 with TRBJ2-3; 10 positions match TRBD2. Germline CDR1 reads KGHSY; CDR2 reads FQNENV. V was pared by 1 base and J by 4 bases, with 5 bases of the junction left unmatched. This CDR3 comprises 16 residues. In DNA form, the CDR3 reads TGTGCCAGCAGCCAATTGGCTAGCGGGAGTCCAGATACGCAGTATTTT. It yields the protein CASSQLASGSPDTQYF.

This rearrangement joins TRBV6-5 to TRBJ2-5; possibly TRBD1 for D (6 bases). With 0 bases removed from V and 5 bases from J, the gap between germline ends came to 10 bases. The CDR3 extends over 14 amino acids. CDR1 MNHEY and CDR2 SVGAGI come from the germline V gene. The CDR3 loop is CASSYSGGQETQYF. CDR3 in DNA: TGTGCCAGCAGTTACTCTGGGGGCCAGGAGACCCAGTACTTC.

This chain uses TRBV11-3 with TRBJ2-7; 7 bases fit TRBD2. V was pared by 5 bases and J by 0 bases, with 7 bases of the junction left unmatched. Germline loops: CDR1 SGHNT, CDR2 YENEEA. This CDR3 comprises 15 residues. CDR3 nucleotides: TGTGCCAGCAGCCCCGGGGCTAGCGGCTCCTACGAGCAGTACTTC. Protein: CASSPGASGSYEQYF.

The rearrangement joins TRBV30 to TRBJ2-7; D is unclear. Deletions cut 0 bases from V and 5 bases from J, with 8 bases between. Germline V gives CDR1 GTSNPN, CDR2 SVGIG (reference sequence). The CDR3 extends over 12 amino acids. In DNA form, the CDR3 reads TGTGCCTGGAGTGTAGCCCCTCACGAGCAGTACTTC. It yields the protein CAWSVAPHEQYF.

This clone has a single count. The V and J genes are TRBV28 and TRBJ1-2; a possible D gene is TRBD1 (5 bases). The CDR3 has 13 amino acids. V lost 2 bases and J lost 4, with 8 bases in between. Germline V gives CDR1 MDHEN, CDR2 SYDVKM. CDR3 DNA sequence: TGTGCCAGCAGTTTACAGGGACCCTATGGCTACACCTTC. This encodes CASSLQGPYGYTF.

This clone has just a few counts. The chain couples TRBV4-1 to TRBJ1-2; 7 bases agree with TRBD1. Losses at the gene ends were 2 bases for V and 5 bases for J; bases not matched to a gene: 8. Germline V gene data show CDR1 as MGHRA and CDR2 as YSYEKL. The CDR3 loop spans 15 amino acids. The CDR3: CASSQIFQGEYGYTF. The CDR3 bases are TGCGCCAGCAGCCAAATTTTCCAGGGGGAGTATGGCTACACCTTC.

This sequence joins TRBV5-5 and TRBJ1-2; D might be TRBD1 (5 bases). From germline, CDR1 is SGHKS and CDR2 YYEKEE (reference sequence). The CDR3 extends over 14 amino acids. V gave up 4 bases and J gave up 2 bases, with 12 bases separating them. The CDR3 DNA is TGTGCCAGCAGCGTAGGGACTGCCAACTATGGCTACACCTTC. Translated, it gives CASSVGTANYGYTF.

The gene calls are TRBV5-1 and TRBJ2-3, with TRBD2 identical over 7 bases. J was trimmed by 5 bases and V by 2 bases; bases with no gene match: 5. CDR3 length equals 14 residues. Germline-derived CDR1 and CDR2 are SGHRS and YFSETQ. CDR3: CASSLIPGGDTQYF. CDR3 DNA sequence: TGCGCCAGCAGCTTAATCCCGGGGGGAGATACGCAGTATTTT.

The chain employs TRBV28 and TRBJ2-5, with D unclear. Trimming shortened V by 7 bases and J by 2 bases, and 17 bases separated the two germline ends. This CDR3 has 15 amino acids. The germline V gene has CDR1 MDHEN and CDR2 SYDVKM. CDR3 sequence: CASNMRQQLQETQYF. The CDR3 nucleotides are TGTGCCAGCAACATGCGGCAGCAACTACAAGAGACCCAGTACTTC.

This clone has just one count. This chain joins TRBV9 and TRBJ1-2; 8 nucleotides agree with TRBD1. This CDR3 spans 16 amino acids. Trimming removed 4 bases from V and 0 bases from J; junction bases left unmatched: 8. CDR1 and CDR2 from the germline V gene are SGDLS and YYNGEE. The CDR3 bases are TGTGCCAGCAGCACTTACTCAGGGGGCACTAACTATGGCTACACCTTC. Encoded protein: CASSTYSGGTNYGYTF.

J is TRBJ2-2 and V is TRBV6-1; D unresolved. The CDR3 has 17 amino acids. Trimming took off 0 bases at V and 0 bases at J, with 11 bases between the two ends. Germline values: CDR1 MNHNS, CDR2 SASEGT. The CDR3 spells CASSEAAAHSNTGELFF. CDR3 bases: TGTGCCAGCAGTGAAGCGGCCGCGCATTCGAACACCGGGGAGCTGTTTTTT.

The V call is TRBV6-4, the J call TRBJ1-1, with TRBD1 as a possible D gene (6 bases). Germline V gene data show CDR1 as MRHNA and CDR2 as SNTAGT. Trimming stripped 2 bases from V and 4 bases from J, with 8 bases between. The CDR3 extends over 13 amino acids. The CDR3: CASSDTGFTEAFF. In DNA form, the CDR3 reads TGTGCCAGCAGTGACACAGGGTTCACTGAAGCTTTCTTT.

The chain carries TRBV5-1 and TRBJ2-3, with 9 bases fitting TRBD1. This CDR3 is built from 17 residues. V was clipped by 4 bases and J by 2 bases; unmatched bases: 11. CDR1 and CDR2 from the germline V gene are SGHRS and YFSETQ. The CDR3 loop is CASSHTPGQGVTDTQYF. The CDR3, as DNA: TGCGCCAGCAGCCATACTCCGGGACAGGGTGTCACAGATACGCAGTATTTT.

The genes are TRBV25-1 and TRBJ2-1; D remains unclear. Trimming shortened V by 2 bases and J by 4 bases, and 6 bases separated the two germline ends. Germline lookup yields CDR1 MGHDK and CDR2 SYGVNS. This CDR3 contains 13 residues. The CDR3: CASSEQVYNEQFF. In DNA form, the CDR3 reads TGTGCCAGCAGTGAACAAGTTTACAATGAGCAGTTCTTC.

V gene TRBV6-1 combines with J gene TRBJ2-1, with 11 bases aligning to TRBD2. The CDR3 sequence is 12 residues long. With V trimmed by 4 bases and J by 10 bases, 0 bases remained unmatched. Looked up from germline, CDR1 is MNHNS and CDR2 is SASEGT. CDR3 loop: CASSGLAGEQFF. DNA for the CDR3: TGTGCCAGCAGTGGACTAGCGGGAGAGCAGTTCTTC.

The chain employs TRBV27 and TRBJ2-1; 15 nucleotides line up with TRBD2. Germline CDR1 reads MNHEY; CDR2 reads SMNVEV (reference sequence). The CDR3 contains 18 residues. The ends lost 5 bases at V and 2 bases at J; junction bases unmatched: 7. CDR3 DNA: TGTGCCAGCAGTAAACCCGGGACTAGCGGGAGGACCTACAATGAGCAGTTCTTC. It specifies CASSKPGTSGRTYNEQFF.

This clone was detected once. This rearrangement joins TRBV28 to TRBJ2-7; D may be TRBD2 (6 bases). The CDR3 runs 14 residues. The V gene's germline CDR1 is MDHEN and CDR2 SYDVKM. Trimming took 4 bases from V and 1 from J, leaving 11 bases between them. CDR3 bases: TGTGCCAGCAGTTCCAGGACTATTTCCTACGAGCAGTACTTC. Translated: CASSSRTISYEQYF.

This chain links TRBV7-9 with TRBJ2-5; TRBD1 agrees at 7 bases. J lost 4 bases, V lost 1 base, and 3 bases had no gene match. Germline V gene lookup returns CDR1 SEHNR and CDR2 FQNEAQ (reference sequence). The CDR3 extends over 14 amino acids. The CDR3 bases are TGTGCCAGCAGCTTAGGGACAGGTACAGAGACCCAGTACTTC. Residues: CASSLGTGTETQYF.

This sequence joins TRBV5-1 and TRBJ1-2; TRBD1 agrees at 8 bases. Germline CDR1 and CDR2: SGHRS and YFSETQ. Trimming took 4 bases from V and 8 from J; bases not matched to a gene: 7. The CDR3 has 13 residues. The CDR3 region is CASSTLTGGGYTF. In DNA, the CDR3 is TGCGCCAGCAGCACCCTTACAGGGGGAGGCTACACCTTC.

The chain couples TRBV7-6 to TRBJ2-5; D might be TRBD2 (6 bases). The germline V gene has CDR1 SGHVS and CDR2 FNYEAQ. CDR3 length: 14 residues. V was trimmed by 5 bases and J by 6 bases, leaving 16 bases between them. CDR3 amino acids: CASSPRAWTKTQYF. CDR3 nucleotides: TGTGCCAGCAGCCCGCGGGCCTGGACTAAGACCCAGTACTTC.

The J gene is TRBJ1-2, the V gene TRBV18; D may be TRBD1 (5 bases). With 3 bases removed from V and 1 base from J, the gap between germline ends came to 15 bases. The CDR3 contains 16 residues. Germline values: CDR1 KGHSH, CDR2 LQKENI. This chain's CDR3 is CASSPSLVGVNYGYTF. The DNA of the CDR3 is TGTGCCAGCTCACCGTCCCTCGTGGGGGTTAACTATGGCTACACCTTC.

The J gene is TRBJ2-7, the V gene TRBV28, with a tentative D call TRBD2 (5 bases). CDR3 length equals 12 residues. Germline-derived CDR1 and CDR2 are MDHEN and SYDVKM. V was clipped by 3 bases and J by 6 bases, with 9 bases between them. The CDR3 bases are TGTGCCAGCAGTTTGGCAGGAGGCGAGCAGTACTTC. It translates to CASSLAGGEQYF.

The chain uses TRBV6-5 and TRBJ2-3; no firm D call. In germline, CDR1 is MNHEY, CDR2 SVGAGI. V was trimmed by 7 bases and J by 0 bases, leaving 8 bases between them. The CDR3 spans 13 residues. This CDR3 is CASTPPSTDTQYF. The CDR3 DNA reads TGTGCCAGCACCCCTCCTAGCACAGATACGCAGTATTTT.

This rearrangement joins TRBV6-5 to TRBJ2-1; D is unresolved. Germline CDR1 MNHEY, CDR2 SVGAGI. Trimming stripped 0 bases from V and 2 bases from J, with 5 bases between. The length of the CDR3 is 14 residues. The CDR3 spells CASSYSPAYNEQFF. CDR3 DNA: TGTGCCAGCAGTTACTCCCCCGCCTACAATGAGCAGTTCTTC.